This TCR beta chain was sequenced during a study of identical twins (dated by TCRdb to 2016 to 2017). Some background on the complete study: TCR alpha and beta repertoires from monozygotic twins, unrelated adults of various ages and cord blood were deep-sequenced to test whether fetal clonotypes persist. To rule out contamination, replicate twin experiments were performed at different times with different library preparation protocols. General conclusions and limits of the study: Compared with coincidental sharing between unrelated individuals, out-of-frame TCR alpha sequences shared between twins showed an excess of sequences with low generation probability. Abundant cord blood beta clonotypes carried fewer insertions; young adult naive repertoires showed a weaker similar trend, while memory repertoires showed none. In beta out-of-frame sequences, excess twin sharing was weaker, because having fewer shared sequences lowered the signal-to-noise ratio. Zero-insertion analyses could be partly confounded by invariant T cells such as MAIT and iNKT, although diverse VJ usage argued against such confounding for most clonotypes. Recombination models systematically underestimated out-of-frame TCR alpha sharing in monozygotic twins but agreed with sharing between unrelated individuals. Conclusions relied on cross-sectional statistical analysis, since the same donors could not be followed over many years.

The germline V gene encodes CDR1 MNHEY and CDR2 SVGAGI. V is reduced by 0 bases and J by 2 bases, leaving a spacing of 11 bases between them. The CDR3 covers 15 residues, taking in both the cysteine and the valine. Left in the record is the CDR3 DNA by itself, 45 bases read in frame from the first base. As to this clonotype: Its antigen is unknown. Base quality data are lacking; no much larger clone is found one base away.

Every donor was a healthy Caucasian. The twin cohort comprised three pairs of female monozygotic twins, all aged about 18 to 30 years. Using Miltenyi CD45RO+ enrichment and human naive T-cell isolation kits, memory (CD45RO+) and naive T cells were isolated from PBMC. The method was 5' RACE. TCRdb shows the sequencer as Illumina HiSeq 2000. A universal primer binding site was introduced by template switching, and a unique molecular identifier was present in the final cDNA, enabling accurate counting of TCR cDNA molecules. First-strand cDNA for TCR alpha and beta chains was synthesized from specific primers in the conserved constant-segment region. Each cDNA library was double barcoded, with a SMART-Mk sample barcode plus Illumina barcodes, to control for contamination. Two successive PCR steps introduced TruSeq adapter sequences along with Illumina sample barcodes. TCR alpha and beta cDNA libraries were sequenced on the Illumina HiSeq platform with custom primers. Per the source publication's procedure: MiGEC processed the raw reads to extract unique molecular identifiers, while MiXCR was used to determine the CDR3 positions. For each individual, recombination models were inferred using an EM algorithm with the repgenHMM and IGoR tools. The tcR package in R was used for shared clonotype analysis, with sharing normalized by the product of cloneset sizes. To study raw recombination free of thymic and clonal selection effects, out-of-frame nonproductive sequences were analyzed. TCRdb handled the public reads itself, with Q25 trimming in fastp and clone calling in MiXCR, and kept productive beta chains. Rows with one shared CDR3 protein collapse into an entry with the most common genes and DNA. These V and J calls are TCRdb output, not the study's own analysis. The sample table lists around 280,000 distinct CDR3 sequences, approximately 8% of them with a count of one. The top ten clonotypes cover roughly 2.1% of the sample.

The data also belong to a second study, concerning yellow fever vaccine responses in identical twins. In that second paper, the authors write: The T cell response to vaccination in identical twins was reported by the authors to appear partly convergent and partly personalized. The study precisely tracked vaccine-responding T cell clones in identical twins.

What was sequenced was memory (CD45RO+) T cells sorted from blood. What this sample's cell subset or site label stands for: CD45RO+ enriched T cells. This clonotype originated in a woman aged 18-29 years in good health. The V gene is TRBV6-5 and the J gene is TRBJ2-7; the D gene is perhaps TRBD2, on 6 matching bases. Here is the DNA: TGTGCCAGCAGTTACTCCCACGGCGGGACCTACGAGCAGTACGTC. It codes for CASSYSHGGTYEQYV.